This T cell receptor beta chain came from a study of T cell repertoires in cytomegalovirus infection. Across the whole study: Selected CMV epitopes included recently identified HLA-C-restricted ones as well as well-studied HLA-B-restricted ones. Overall study findings and caveats: CMV carriers with the relevant HLA were identified by cumulative public TCR beta family frequency.

In this sample, this clonotype turned up many times. What it binds is not known. The CDR3 has 17 residues. Germline trimming cut 3 bases from V and 3 bases from J; bases unmatched to any gene: 8. Germline CDR1 and CDR2: SGHRS and YFSETQ. Via MiXCR, TCRdb re-called the reads, giving one row per CDR3 protein. The top ten clones hold about 14% of a sample with more than 300,000 distinct CDR3 sequences, about 35% of them seen once. This chain links TRBV5-1 with TRBJ2-1; the match to TRBD2 covers 11 bases. This receptor was obtained from a human donor in good health (CMV status not recorded). Some clones in this sample may be carry-over from other donors' samples. The sample here was cultured PBMCs, taken from culture after CMV antigen stimulation. CDR3 bases: TGCGCCAGCAGCTGGACTAGCGGGCGGTTTGGCTACAATGAGCAGTTCTTC. This sequence encodes CASSWTSGRFGYNEQFF. The variable domain in full, with the rest retrieved from reference TRBV5-1 and TRBJ2-1, is KAGVTQTPRYLIKTRGQQVTLSCSPISGHRSVSWYQQTPGQGLQFLFEYFSETQRNKGNFPGRFSGRQFSNSRSEMNVSTLELGDSALYLCASSWTSGRFGYNEQFFGPGTRLTVL.